The source of this TCR beta chain is a study of T-cell memory formation after mild COVID-19. Study context: Largely donor-specific TCR clusters were found.

Study conclusions and caveats: Some clones that responded were present in memory (sampled pre-infection), which suggests cross-reactive memory joined.

The CDR3 is 14 residues long. J lost 2 bases, V lost 5 bases, and 5 bases had no gene match. Per the germline V gene, CDR1 is DFQATT and CDR2 is SNEGSKA (reference sequence). TCRdb redid the calling of the 5' RACE reads with MiXCR, one entry per CDR3 protein. The profile shows 27,000 or so distinct CDR3 sequences, roughly 7% of them singletons. For this clonotype: Its target is unknown.

Sequenced sample: PBMCs or a T cell subset sorted from them (not recorded which). The TCR comes from an adult woman who had mild COVID-19 (a few samples of this study predate the infection). Cell type and time point are not known. This rearrangement joins TRBV20-1 to TRBJ2-3; 9 nucleotides match TRBD2. CDR3 protein: CSAALAGTTDTQYF. In nucleotides, the CDR3 is TGCAGTGCTGCTCTAGCGGGGACCACAGATACGCAGTATTTT.